These 32 T cell receptor beta chains were sequenced from one sample in a study of cytomegalovirus exposure and HLA in healthy donors. Researchers ran the PCR with 60 Vbeta and 13 Jbeta primers. Method: immunoSEQ multiplex PCR; TCRdb's copy keeps in-frame clones and lacks some. The table has 160,000 or so clones, around 76% seen once. The source material was PBMCs. All receptors come from a man aged 40-49 years in good health and CMV-seronegative.

The chain has TRBV29-1 and TRBJ2-7, with D unresolved. The CDR3 runs 12 residues. The V end lost 5 bases, the J end lost 3 bases, and 11 bases lay between the germline ends. Germline loops: CDR1 SQVTM, CDR2 ANQGSEA. DNA for the CDR3: TGCAGCGTTCTGGGCAGTCGCTACGAGCAGTACGTC. Protein product: CSVLGSRYEQYV.

The rearrangement uses TRBV30 and TRBJ2-7; 7 bases agree with TRBD2. CDR1 GTSNPN and CDR2 SVGIG come from the germline V gene (reference sequence). Trimming removed 6 bases from V and 5 bases from J; junction bases left unmatched: 10. The CDR3 is 13 amino acids. The CDR3 region is CACSLGTINEQYV. CDR3 DNA: TGTGCCTGCTCCTTAGGGACTATAAACGAGCAGTACGTC.

This clone has just a few counts. The J gene is TRBJ2-3, the V gene TRBV5-4; D is ambiguous. V was shortened by 0 bases and J by 6 bases, with 11 bases between the two germline ends. This CDR3 is built from 14 residues. The germline V gene encodes CDR1 SGHNT and CDR2 YYREEE (reference sequence). The CDR3 DNA follows: TGTGCCAGCAGCTTGGCACACCCACAGGATACGCAGTATTTT. Residues: CASSLAHPQDTQYF.

This chain connects TRBV2 to TRBJ2-6; TRBD1 might be the D (6 bases). The CDR3 length is 18 residues. CDR1 and CDR2 from the germline V gene are SNHLY and FYNNEI. V lost 7 bases and J lost 1, with 20 bases in between. CDR3 sequence (DNA): TGTGCCAGCACCGGACCGACAGGTCCTCAATCTGGGGCCAACGTCCTGACTTTC. Translating it yields CASTGPTGPQSGANVLTF.

This chain uses TRBV5-1 with TRBJ1-1, with D unclear. The V end lost 0 bases, the J end lost 5 bases, and 11 bases lay between the germline ends. The V gene's germline CDR1 is SGHRS and CDR2 YFSETQ. This CDR3 is built from 14 residues. For the CDR3, the DNA is TGCGCCAGCAGCTTGGGAGGGTTCAAGACTGAAGCTTTCTTT. It yields the protein CASSLGGFKTEAFF.

V is TRBV18 and J is TRBJ2-7, with D maybe TRBD2 (5 bases). The CDR3 extends over 14 amino acids. Per the germline V gene, CDR1 is KGHSH and CDR2 is LQKENI. V lost 3 bases to trimming and J lost 3 bases, with 12 bases between them. CDR3 in amino acids: CASSPGVGNYEQYV. In nucleotides, the CDR3 is TGTGCCAGCTCACCGGGAGTGGGCAACTACGAGCAGTACGTC.

The chain couples TRBV7-9 to TRBJ2-3; 8 bases agree with TRBD2. With V trimmed by 6 bases and J by 5 bases, 16 bases remained unmatched. The CDR3 sequence is 17 residues long. Germline loops: CDR1 SEHNR, CDR2 FQNEAQ (reference sequence). CDR3 sequence reads: CASRFIKRGLREDTQYF. The CDR3 nucleotides read TGTGCCAGCAGATTTATAAAGCGGGGGCTACGGGAAGATACGCAGTATTTT.

V gene TRBV6-1 combines with J gene TRBJ2-5, with D possibly being TRBD2 (5 bases). The V gene lost 3 bases and the J gene lost 5 bases, with 16 bases spanning the gap. The CDR3 has 15 amino acids. Germline-derived CDR1 and CDR2 are MNHNS and SASEGT. CDR3 in amino acids: CASSEWERARETQYF. DNA for the CDR3: TGTGCCAGCAGTGAGTGGGAGAGGGCTAGGGAGACCCAGTACTTC.

The rearrangement joins TRBV7-6 to TRBJ2-4; no clear D. This CDR3 has 13 residues. V lost 5 bases, J lost 1 base, and 6 bases lay in between. CDR1 is SGHVS and CDR2 is FNYEAQ in the germline V gene. CDR3 in DNA: TGTGCCAGCAGCCCCGGGGCCAAAAACATTCAGTACTTC. Translated: CASSPGAKNIQYF.

This sequence joins TRBV5-6 and TRBJ2-3; the match to TRBD2 covers 7 bases. Losses at the gene ends were 4 bases for V and 5 bases for J; bases not matched to a gene: 10. Per germline, CDR1 SGHDT and CDR2 YYEEEE. CDR3 length: 15 amino acids. This CDR3 reads CASSPPGGSLDTQYF. The CDR3 bases are TGTGCCAGCAGCCCCCCCGGGGGGAGCCTAGATACGCAGTATTTT.

This chain links TRBV21-1 with TRBJ1-6. TRBV21-1 is a listed pseudogene. The length of the CDR3 is 12 residues. CDR3 loop: CASSKGKGGDHF. The CDR3 DNA reads as TGTGCCAGCAGCAAAGGTAAGGGAGGAGACCACTTT.

The V gene is TRBV6-4, the J gene TRBJ2-3, with TRBD2 matching 9 bases. The trim removed 0 bases at V and 7 bases at J, leaving 5 bases unmatched. Germline loops: CDR1 MRHNA, CDR2 SNTAGT. There are 15 residues in the CDR3. The CDR3 reads CASSDSAGGPNTQYF. DNA for the CDR3: TGTGCCAGCAGTGACTCGGCGGGAGGGCCAAATACGCAGTATTTT.

The chain has TRBV1 and TRBJ2-7; the table calls TRBD2, which could not be checked here. TRBV1 is marked as a pseudogene. The CDR3 totals 15 residues. Here the CDR3 DNA reads TGCACCAGCAGCATAAGGGGACTAGCGAGCTACGAGCAGTACGTC. This codes for CTSSIRGLASYEQYV.

The V gene is TRBV30, the J gene TRBJ1-1; 9 bases agree with TRBD1. After removal of 4 bases from V and 5 bases from J, the junction contained 11 bases not matched to a gene. The CDR3 consists of 15 residues. The germline V gene encodes CDR1 GTSNPN and CDR2 SVGIG (reference sequence). Written as DNA, the CDR3 is TGTGCCTGGATTGGACTCGAACAGGGGGCTACTGAAGCTTTCTTT. This codes for CAWIGLEQGATEAFF.

This rearrangement joins TRBV5-4 to TRBJ2-3, with D hard to call. There are 15 residues in the CDR3. CDR1 is SGHNT and CDR2 is YYREEE in the germline V gene (reference sequence). Deletions cut 4 bases from V and 15 bases from J, with 27 bases between. The CDR3 loop reads CASSTPGSVTQITYF. CDR3 coding DNA: TGTGCCAGCAGCACGCCTGGCTCCGTGACACAAATAACTTATTTT.

The gene calls are TRBV25-1 and TRBJ2-5; the match to TRBD2 covers 8 bases. Germline lookup yields CDR1 MGHDK and CDR2 SYGVNS. The CDR3 spans 16 residues. V lost 2 bases and J lost 2; bases outside the gene matches: 7. CDR3: CASSEGIAGLQETQYF. CDR3 bases: TGTGCCAGCAGTGAAGGGATAGCGGGGTTACAAGAGACCCAGTACTTC.

This chain links TRBV10-1 with TRBJ2-2; D unclear. V was cut by 5 bases and J by 4 bases, with 8 bases left in between. Germline V gives CDR1 WNHNN, CDR2 SYGVQD (reference sequence). The CDR3 covers 13 residues. The CDR3: CASSFEATGELFF. CDR3 in DNA: TGCGCCAGCAGTTTCGAGGCCACCGGGGAGCTGTTTTTT.

This rearrangement joins TRBV28 to TRBJ2-6; TRBD2 matches 8 bases. Germline V gene sequence: CDR1 MDHEN, CDR2 SYDVKM. The CDR3 is made up of 18 amino acids. V lost 1 base, J lost 0 bases, and 5 bases stayed unmatched. The CDR3 loop is CASSLSAGGGSGANVLTF. As DNA, the CDR3 is TGTGCCAGCAGTTTATCGGCGGGGGGAGGCTCTGGGGCCAACGTCCTGACTTTC.

This clone was recorded a few times. The chain uses TRBV15 and TRBJ1-1; TRBD1 matches 9 bases. Germline V CDR1 and CDR2: LNHNV, YYDKDF (reference sequence). V was pared by 3 bases and J by 3 bases, with 8 bases of the junction left unmatched. CDR3 length: 16 amino acids. The CDR3 DNA reads as TGTGCCACCAGCAGGGCCGGGACAGGGTCCTACACTGAAGCTTTCTTT. It codes for CATSRAGTGSYTEAFF.

The table lists this clone with a few counts. V is TRBV6-1 and J is TRBJ2-7; 9 bases are a match to TRBD1. V trimming: 3 bases; J trimming: 3 bases; junction bases outside the gene matches: 6. From germline, CDR1 is MNHNS and CDR2 SASEGT. This CDR3 region has 15 residues. For the CDR3, the DNA is TGTGCCAGCAGTGACATAGGACAGGGGAGCTACGAGCAGTACGTC. Its protein is CASSDIGQGSYEQYV.

The rearrangement uses TRBV29-1 and TRBJ1-2; 7 bases map to TRBD1. The CDR3 extends over 13 amino acids. J gave up 3 bases and V 3 bases, and 4 bases lay outside the gene matches. Germline V gene lookup returns CDR1 SQVTM and CDR2 ANQGSEA. The CDR3 region has the DNA TGCAGCGTTGAGCAGGGGGATCACTATGGCTACACCTTC. This translates into CSVEQGDHYGYTF.

The chain has TRBV7-3 and TRBJ1-1; D is undetermined. The CDR3 sequence is 14 residues long. Per germline, CDR1 SGHTA and CDR2 FQGTGA. Trimming took off 5 bases at V and 1 base at J, with 11 bases between the two ends. Here the CDR3 DNA reads TGTGCCAGCAGCCCCTCGACGGGGAACACTGAAGCTTTCTTT. Its translation: CASSPSTGNTEAFF.

V usage is TRBV2 and J usage is TRBJ2-1; D not certain. CDR3 length equals 16 residues. Trimming took 3 bases from V and 4 from J, leaving 16 bases between them. Germline values: CDR1 SNHLY, CDR2 FYNNEI. The CDR3 sequence: CASSDSPLSLYNEQFF. The CDR3 coding sequence is TGTGCCAGCAGTGACAGTCCATTATCGTTGTACAATGAGCAGTTCTTC.

The chain is built from TRBV19 and TRBJ2-1; maybe TRBD2 (5 bases). Trimming cost V 7 bases and J 5 bases, with 27 bases left between them. The CDR3 contains 18 residues. Germline-derived CDR1 and CDR2 are LNHDA and SQIVND (reference sequence). CDR3 coding DNA: TGTGCCAGTACCCCCTTCCGGCCTGGGTACGGACTGAACAATGAGCAGTTCTTC. Translation gives CASTPFRPGYGLNNEQFF. The whole variable domain, filled in from reference TRBV19 and TRBJ2-1, reads DGGITQSPKYLFRKEGQNVTLSCEQNLNHDAMYWYRQDPGQGLRLIYYSQIVNDFQKGDIAEGYSVSREKKESFPLTVTSAQKNPTAFYLCASTPFRPGYGLNNEQFFGPGTRLTVL.

CDR3 sequence reads: CAWSVGRGPLNQPQHF. The CDR3 nucleotides are TGTGCCTGGAGTGTAGGGCGGGGCCCTCTTAATCAGCCCCAGCATTTT. The chain employs TRBV30 and TRBJ1-5; weak D call: TRBD1 (5 bases). The length of the CDR3 is 16 residues. CDR1 is GTSNPN, CDR2 SVGIG, per germline (reference sequence). V lost 0 bases to trimming and J lost 4 bases, with 16 bases between them. Full variable domain (remainder filled in from reference TRBV30 and TRBJ1-5): SQTIHQWPATLVQPVGSPLSLECTVEGTSNPNLYWYRQAAGRGLQLLFYSVGIGQISSEVPQNLSASRPQDRQFILSSKKLLLSDSGFYLCAWSVGRGPLNQPQHFGDGTRLSIL.

This clone came up a few times. V gene TRBV18 combines with J gene TRBJ2-7; tentatively, D is TRBD1 (6 bases). CDR3 length equals 13 residues. CDR1 is KGHSH, CDR2 LQKENI, per germline. Trimming took off 3 bases at V and 4 bases at J, with 10 bases between the two ends. The CDR3 nucleotides read TGTGCCAGCTCACCCCAGGGGACATACGAGCAGTACTTC. It specifies CASSPQGTYEQYF.

V usage is TRBV5-1 and J usage is TRBJ2-1; 7 bases fit TRBD2. This CDR3 contains 13 residues. V lost 9 bases, J lost 0 bases, and 3 bases stayed unmatched. CDR1 and CDR2 (germline): SGHRS, YFSETQ. This chain's CDR3 is CATQRDSYNEQFF. In DNA, the CDR3 is TGCGCCACCCAGCGGGACTCCTACAATGAGCAGTTCTTC.

The V call is TRBV7-9, the J call TRBJ2-2, with D perhaps TRBD1 (5 bases). Trimming cost V 0 bases and J 1 base, with 9 bases left between them. Germline lookup yields CDR1 SEHNR and CDR2 FQNEAQ (reference sequence). This CDR3 comprises 16 residues. The CDR3 loop is CASSLAPGQNTGELFF. CDR3 in DNA: TGTGCCAGCAGCTTAGCGCCTGGACAGAACACCGGGGAGCTGTTTTTT.

The genes are TRBV7-9 and TRBJ2-1; TRBD2 agrees at 9 bases. Germline values: CDR1 SEHNR, CDR2 FQNEAQ (reference sequence). This CDR3 is built from 14 residues. Losses at the gene ends were 4 bases for V and 7 bases for J; bases not matched to a gene: 5. CDR3 sequence: CASSSGTSWNEQFF. The CDR3 DNA reads as TGTGCCAGCAGCTCCGGGACTAGCTGGAATGAGCAGTTCTTC.

V usage is TRBV28 and J usage is TRBJ2-7; D remains ambiguous. The length of the CDR3 is 13 residues. The germline CDR1 and CDR2 sequences are MDHEN and SYDVKM. Between the trimmed V and J ends, which lost 6 bases and 7 bases, there was a span of 16 bases. The CDR3 sequence: CASSLTPDGEQYF. For the CDR3, the DNA is TGTGCCAGCAGCTTAACGCCCGACGGGGAGCAGTACTTC.

V usage is TRBV28 and J usage is TRBJ1-5, with 12 bases matching TRBD1. After removal of 5 bases from V and 3 bases from J, the junction contained 5 bases not matched to a gene. The CDR3 is made up of 16 amino acids. CDR1 MDHEN and CDR2 SYDVKM come from the germline V gene. The DNA of the CDR3 is TGTGCCAGCAGTGAGGGGACAGGGGGCGTCAATCAGCCCCAGCATTTT. Protein sequence: CASSEGTGGVNQPQHF.

The chain employs TRBV7-9 and TRBJ2-2, with D possibly TRBD2 on 5 matching bases. The CDR3 has 12 residues. CDR1 is SEHNR and CDR2 is FQNEAQ in the germline V gene (reference sequence). V was cut by 8 bases and J by 1 base, with 5 bases left in between. The CDR3 DNA follows: TGTGCCAGCCGGGAGAACACCGGGGAGCTGTTTTTT. It yields the protein CASRENTGELFF.